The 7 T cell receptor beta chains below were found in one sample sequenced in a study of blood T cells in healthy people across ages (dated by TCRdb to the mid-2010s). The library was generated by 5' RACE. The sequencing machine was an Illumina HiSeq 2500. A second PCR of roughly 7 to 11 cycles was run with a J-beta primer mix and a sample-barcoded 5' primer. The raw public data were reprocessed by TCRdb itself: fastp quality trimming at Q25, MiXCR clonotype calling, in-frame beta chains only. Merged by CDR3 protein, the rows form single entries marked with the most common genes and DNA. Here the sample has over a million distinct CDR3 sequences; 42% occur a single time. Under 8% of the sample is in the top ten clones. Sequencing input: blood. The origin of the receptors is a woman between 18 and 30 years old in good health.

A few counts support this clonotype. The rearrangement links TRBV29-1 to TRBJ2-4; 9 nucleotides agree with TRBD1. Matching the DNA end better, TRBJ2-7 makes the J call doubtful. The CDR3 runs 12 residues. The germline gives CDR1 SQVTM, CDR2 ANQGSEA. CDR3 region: CSVRDRDHEQYF. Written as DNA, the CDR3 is TGCAGCGTCCGGGACAGGGACCACGAGCAGTACTTC.

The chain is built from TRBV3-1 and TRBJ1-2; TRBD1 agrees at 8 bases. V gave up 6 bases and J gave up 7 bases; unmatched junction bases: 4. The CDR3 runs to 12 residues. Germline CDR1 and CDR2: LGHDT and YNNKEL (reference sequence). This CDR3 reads CASSDQGAGYTF. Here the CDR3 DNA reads TGTGCCAGCAGTGATCAGGGGGCTGGCTACACCTTC.

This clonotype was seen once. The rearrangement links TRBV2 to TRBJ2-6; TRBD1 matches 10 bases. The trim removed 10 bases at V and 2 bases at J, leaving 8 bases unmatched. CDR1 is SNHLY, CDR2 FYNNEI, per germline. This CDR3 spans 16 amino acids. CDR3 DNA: TGTGCCACCTCCAGGGACAGGGGCCCTGGGGCCAACGTCCTGACTTTC. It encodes CATSRDRGPGANVLTF.

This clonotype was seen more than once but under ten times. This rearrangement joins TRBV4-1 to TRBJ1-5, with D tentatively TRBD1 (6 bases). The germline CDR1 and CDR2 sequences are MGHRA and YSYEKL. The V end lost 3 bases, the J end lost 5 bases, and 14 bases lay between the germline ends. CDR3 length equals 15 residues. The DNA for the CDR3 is TGCGCCAGCAGCCAGCCGGACAGCACATATCAGCCCCAGCATTTT. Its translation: CASSQPDSTYQPQHF.

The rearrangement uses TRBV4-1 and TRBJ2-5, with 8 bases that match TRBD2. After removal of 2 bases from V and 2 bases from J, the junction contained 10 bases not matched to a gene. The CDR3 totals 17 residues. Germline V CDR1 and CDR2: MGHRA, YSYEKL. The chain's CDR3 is CASSQFPSGGVQETQYF. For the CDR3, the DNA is TGCGCCAGCAGCCAATTCCCCAGCGGGGGAGTTCAAGAGACCCAGTACTTC.

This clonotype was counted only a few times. As DNA, the CDR3 is TGTGCCAGCAGCCGAGAACAGGGATTTGGTTCACCCCTCCACTTT. Translating gives CASSREQGFGSPLHF. The chain couples TRBV2 to TRBJ1-6, with D possibly matching TRBD1 (6 bases). Germline CDR1 reads SNHLY; CDR2 reads FYNNEI. V lost 6 bases, J lost 9 bases, and 18 bases lay in between. The CDR3 sequence is 15 residues long.

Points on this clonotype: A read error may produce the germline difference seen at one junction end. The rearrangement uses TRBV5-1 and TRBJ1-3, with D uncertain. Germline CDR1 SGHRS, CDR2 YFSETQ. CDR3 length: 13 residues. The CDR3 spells CASSLDSGDTIYF. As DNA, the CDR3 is TGCGCCAGCAGCTTGGACAGTGGAGACACCATATATTTT.